These T cell receptor beta chains were read from a single sample in a study of blood T cell repertoires in COVID-19. TCRdb keeps only in-frame clones here, not all; method: immunoSEQ multiplex PCR. The data show about 110,000 clones, over 75% seen once. The sample was peripheral blood. These receptors were obtained from a man aged 50-59 years with acute or convalescent COVID-19. The CDR3 runs from the conserved cysteine through the conserved F or W. D genes are given only for firm matches. Part of the rows lack a size; the others show once, few, many or a class for expanded clones.

cdr3_nt cdr3_aa v_call clone_size d_call j_call
TGTGCCAGCAGCCCCCCCGGGGTTACGCAGTATTTT CASSPPGVTQYF TRBV9 - - TRBJ2-3
TGTGCCAGCAGCTTGAAAGGACACGGGGGTGAAGCTTTCTTT CASSLKGHGGEAFF TRBV5-5 - - TRBJ1-1
TGTGCCAGCAGCTTTAGGGGGCCCCGCCCGAACACTGAAGCTTTCTTT CASSFRGPRPNTEAFF TRBV11-2 - TRBD1 TRBJ1-1
TGCGCCAGCAGCTTACTAGCGGGGGACTACAATGAGCAGTTCTTC CASSLLAGDYNEQFF TRBV5-1 - TRBD2 TRBJ2-1
TGTGCCAGCAGTGAGGGGGCGGGGGACCCAACCTACGAGCAGTACTTC CASSEGAGDPTYEQYF TRBV2 - - TRBJ2-7
TGTGCCAGTAGTATCCAGACTAGCGGGGGGGCGGACAATGAGCAGTTCTTC CASSIQTSGGADNEQFF TRBV19 - TRBD2 TRBJ2-1
TGTGCCAGCAGTAAAATAGGGGGCGATCAGCCCCAGCATTTT CASSKIGGDQPQHF TRBV6-5 - TRBD1 TRBJ1-5
TGCGCCAGCAGCCGCGGGACAGGGGACACTGAAGCTTTCTTT CASSRGTGDTEAFF TRBV5-1 - TRBD1 TRBJ1-1
TGTGCCAGTAGTGCCGGGACAGGGTTTTATCAGCCCCAGCATTTT CASSAGTGFYQPQHF TRBV19 once TRBD1 TRBJ1-5
TGTGCCAGCACTGGACAGGCTAATGAGCAGTTCTTC CASTGQANEQFF TRBV12-3/TRBV12-4 - TRBD1 TRBJ2-1
TGTGCCAGCAGCGTAGCCCCGGCGGGGAGCGGTGAGCAGTTCTTC CASSVAPAGSGEQFF TRBV9 - - TRBJ2-1
TGCGCCAGCAGCTTGGGGGACAGGGCTGGGGCCAACGTCCTGACTTTC CASSLGDRAGANVLTF TRBV5-1 - TRBD1 TRBJ2-6
TGCGCCAGCAGCTCCCTAGACAGGGGGCTAGTAGCTTTCTTT CASSSLDRGLVAFF TRBV5-1 - TRBD1 TRBJ1-1
TGCGCCAGCAGCTTGGTCAGGGCCTCGGGAGATTCACCCCTCCACTTT CASSLVRASGDSPLHF TRBV5-1 - - TRBJ1-6
TGTGCCAGCAGCTTAGATCCAGGGGCGAGGGACGAGCAGTACTTC CASSLDPGARDEQYF TRBV11-1 - - TRBJ2-7
TGTGCCTGGAGTCTTCAGGGGGAGAAGCCCCAGCATTTT CAWSLQGEKPQHF TRBV30 - TRBD1 TRBJ1-5
TGTGCCACCAGTGATTTGGGACAGGGGAACAAAGATACGCAGTATTTT CATSDLGQGNKDTQYF TRBV24-1 - TRBD1 TRBJ2-3
TGTGCCAGCAGTCACCAAGCGGGAGGGGGGGAGACCCAGTACTTC CASSHQAGGGETQYF TRBV6-5 - TRBD2 TRBJ2-5
TGTGCCTGGGGGGAGGGCCGGTACAATGAGCAGTTCTTC CAWGEGRYNEQFF TRBV30 - TRBD2 TRBJ2-1
TGCGCCAGCAGCCAAGAGGACAGGGCCTATGGCTACACCTTC CASSQEDRAYGYTF TRBV4-1 - TRBD1 TRBJ1-2
TGTGCCAGTAGTATCTACGGGGAGGGCTCCTACAATGAGCAGTTCTTC CASSIYGEGSYNEQFF TRBV19 - TRBD2 TRBJ2-1
TGTGCCACCGCCGGGACTAGAAAGAACGAGCAGTTCTTC CATAGTRKNEQFF TRBV24-1 - TRBD2 TRBJ2-1
TGCGCCAGCAGTCGCACAGGGGGATCCTACGAGCAGTACTTC CASSRTGGSYEQYF TRBV10-1 - TRBD1 TRBJ2-7
TGTGCCAGCAGCCATACGCCGGGGACAGGGGGCATGACCGGGGAGCTGTTTTTT CASSHTPGTGGMTGELFF TRBV4-2 - TRBD1 TRBJ2-2
TGTGCCAGCAGTCCGGGAGCAGATACGCAGTATTTT CASSPGADTQYF TRBV12-3/TRBV12-4 - - TRBJ2-3
TGCGCCAGCAGCTCGGGGGGGACTAGCACAGATACGCAGTATTTT CASSSGGTSTDTQYF TRBV5-1 once TRBD2 TRBJ2-3
TGTGCCATCAGTCGGACTAGCGGGAGCTACGAGCAGTACTTC CAISRTSGSYEQYF TRBV10-3 - TRBD2 TRBJ2-7
TGTGCCTCCTCGGACAGGGGTACCAATGAGCAGTTCTTC CASSDRGTNEQFF TRBV24-1 - TRBD1 TRBJ2-1
TGCGCCAGCAGCTCCGGGACAGATAACACCGGGGAGCTGTTTTTT CASSSGTDNTGELFF TRBV5-1 - TRBD1 TRBJ2-2
TGTGCCAGCAGGGACGGGGACAGTAGCACAGATACGCAGTATTTT CASRDGDSSTDTQYF TRBV27 - TRBD1 TRBJ2-3
TGTGCCAGTAGTTATCGCTGGAGCTCCTACAATGAGCAGTTCTTC CASSYRWSSYNEQFF TRBV19 - - TRBJ2-1
TGTGCCAGCAGCGCCGGGACAGCCTTCAATCAGCCCCAGCATTTT CASSAGTAFNQPQHF TRBV27 - TRBD1 TRBJ1-5
TGTGCCAGCAGCGGGGAAACAGGGAACACTGAAGCTTTCTTT CASSGETGNTEAFF TRBV21-1 - - TRBJ1-1
TGTGCCAGCAGAGCCACCGGGACAGGGAATACTGAAGCTTTCTTT CASRATGTGNTEAFF TRBV28 - TRBD1 TRBJ1-1
TGTGCCAGCACCGTGAGCAACAGCAATCAGCCCCAGCATTTT CASTVSNSNQPQHF TRBV6-5 - - TRBJ1-5
TGTGCCACCAGCAATCAGGGTAATGAAAAACTGTTTTTT CATSNQGNEKLFF TRBV15 few - TRBJ1-4